This T cell receptor (beta chain) is drawn from a study of response to subunit inactivated influenza vaccine. Broader study findings: The authors offered the suggestion that each seasonal influenza vaccination recruits few new T cells.

TCRdb re-derived calls from the RT-PCR reads in MiXCR, one entry per CDR3 protein. The repertoire includes about 300,000 distinct CDR3 sequences, approximately 21% of them detected once, and about a tenth sits in the top ten. CDR1 and CDR2 from the germline V gene are SNHLY and FYNNEI. V gave up 6 bases and J gave up 5 bases, with 14 bases separating them. The length of the CDR3 is 13 residues. This clonotype appeared once. Antigen specificity is unknown. The gene calls are TRBV2 and TRBJ2-7, with D perhaps assigned TRBD1 or TRBD2 (5 bases each). This TCR derives from a man in his fifties or sixties who received an inactivated influenza vaccine. Here the sequenced sample was PBMCs from blood, taken less than 22 months after vaccination. The CDR3 nucleotides read TGTGCCAGCAGCGTATGGGGGTCTAACGAGCAGTACTTC. It specifies CASSVWGSNEQYF. Together with reference TRBV2 and TRBJ2-7, the CDR3 gives the full variable domain: EPEVTQTPSHQVTQMGQEVILRCVPISNHLYFYWYRQILGQKVEFLVSFYNNEISEKSEIFDDQFSVERPDGSNFTLKIRSTKLEDSAMYFCASSVWGSNEQYFGPGTRLTVT.